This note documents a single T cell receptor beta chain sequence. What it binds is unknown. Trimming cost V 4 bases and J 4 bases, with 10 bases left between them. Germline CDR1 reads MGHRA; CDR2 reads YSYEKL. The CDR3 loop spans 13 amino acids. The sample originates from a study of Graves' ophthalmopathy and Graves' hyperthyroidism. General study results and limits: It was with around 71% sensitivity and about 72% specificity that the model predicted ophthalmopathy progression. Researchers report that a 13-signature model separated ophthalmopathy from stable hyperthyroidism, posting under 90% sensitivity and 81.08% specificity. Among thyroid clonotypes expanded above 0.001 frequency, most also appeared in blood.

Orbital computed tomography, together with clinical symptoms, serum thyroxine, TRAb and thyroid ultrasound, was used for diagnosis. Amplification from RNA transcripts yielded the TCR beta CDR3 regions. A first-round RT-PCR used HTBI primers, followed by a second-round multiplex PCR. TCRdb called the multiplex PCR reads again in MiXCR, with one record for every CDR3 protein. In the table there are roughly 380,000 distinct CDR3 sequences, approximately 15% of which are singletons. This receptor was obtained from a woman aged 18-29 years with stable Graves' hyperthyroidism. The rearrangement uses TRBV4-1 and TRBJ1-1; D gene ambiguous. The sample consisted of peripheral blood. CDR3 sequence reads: CASSRVMGTEAFF. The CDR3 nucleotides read TGCGCCAGCAGCCGCGTAATGGGCACTGAAGCTTTCTTT.